This TCR beta chain originates from a study of blood T cell repertoires in COVID-19. The repertoire was sequenced with immunoSEQ multiplex PCR; TCRdb's copy has only in-frame clones and lacks some. Of approximately 180,000 clones in the sample, around 90% are singletons; the top ten hold 1.6%. The receptor comes from a woman in her fifties or sixties with acute or convalescent COVID-19. Material for sequencing was peripheral blood.

In DNA form, the CDR3 reads TGTGCCAGCAGCTCAGGGGCTTCGGGGACTGAAGCTTTCTTT. It is translated as CASSSGASGTEAFF. The chain recombines TRBV13 with TRBJ1-1; TRBD1 might be the D (6 bases). Germline CDR1 PRHDT, CDR2 FYEKMQ (reference sequence). The CDR3 consists of 14 residues. Between the trimmed V and J ends, which lost 4 bases and 5 bases, there was a span of 14 bases.